These 17 T cell receptor beta chains share one sample of origin, sequenced in a study of blood T cells in healthy people across ages (dated by TCRdb to the mid-2010s). Receptors were amplified or captured by 5' RACE. The sequencer listed for this sample is Illumina HiSeq 2500. The second PCR ran for roughly 7 to 11 cycles and used a J-beta primer mix along with a sample-barcoded 5' primer. TCRdb trimmed public reads at Q25 via fastp, called clones via MiXCR and kept in-frame beta chains. Each CDR3 protein gets just one entry, which takes the most common genes and DNA from the rows behind it. For this sample the table gives approximately 1.5 million distinct CDR3 sequences, of which approximately 32% were detected only once. The ten top clones hold around 11% of the sample. Input material: blood. All receptors derive from a woman aged 30 to 39 in good health.

Notes on this clonotype: One junction end disagrees with the germline gene, perhaps due to a read error. The chain couples TRBV7-9 to TRBJ2-7; D gene ambiguous. This CDR3 region has 12 residues. The germline V gene has CDR1 SEHNR and CDR2 FQNEAQ (reference sequence). The CDR3 nucleotides are TGTGCCAGCAGCTTCCAGAGCTACGTGCAGTACTTC. Protein sequence: CASSFQSYVQYF.

V is TRBV12-3 or TRBV12-4 and J is TRBJ1-1; TRBD1 matches at 7 bases. The V and J ends lost 5 bases and 7 bases, in that order; junction bases with no gene match: 7. CDR3 length equals 13 residues. CDR3 DNA sequence: TGTGCCAGCAGTACAGGGGTAAAGGGTGAAGCTTTCTTT. It yields the protein CASSTGVKGEAFF.

The chain carries TRBV6-5 and TRBJ2-7; tentative D call: TRBD1 (6 bases). The V end was cut by 5 bases, the J end by 0 bases, with 17 bases between. The CDR3 runs 16 residues. Germline lookup yields CDR1 MNHEY and CDR2 SVGAGI. CDR3 region: CASSRQVPVSSYEQYF. For the CDR3, the DNA is TGTGCCAGCAGTCGACAGGTCCCCGTCAGCTCCTACGAGCAGTACTTC.

This clonotype was seen at least ten times. The chain uses TRBV20-1 and TRBJ2-3; the D gene could be TRBD1 or TRBD2 (5 bases each). This CDR3 is built from 15 residues. Trimming took off 0 bases at V and 1 base at J, with 11 bases between the two ends. Germline CDR1 is DFQATT and CDR2 is SNEGSKA (reference sequence). The CDR3 sequence is CSARDIGAGTDTQYF. As DNA, the CDR3 is TGCAGTGCTAGAGATATCGGGGCGGGCACAGATACGCAGTATTTT.

At least ten counts were recorded for this clonotype. This chain links TRBV5-1 with TRBJ2-3; D is unresolved. Per the germline V gene, CDR1 is SGHRS and CDR2 is YFSETQ. Trimming took off 4 bases at V and 6 bases at J, with 12 bases between the two ends. The CDR3 is 13 amino acids. The CDR3 loop reads CASSPDVGDTQYF. CDR3 bases: TGCGCCAGCAGCCCGGACGTAGGGGATACGCAGTATTTT.

This clonotype was seen just once. The chain joins TRBV6-5 to TRBJ2-5; 11 bases map to TRBD2. The CDR3 is made up of 15 amino acids. V shed 4 bases and J 4 bases; nucleotides not matched to a gene: 5. CDR1 MNHEY and CDR2 SVGAGI come from the germline V gene. The CDR3 sequence is CASSSLAGASETQYF. The CDR3 nucleotides are TGTGCCAGCAGTTCACTAGCGGGGGCTTCAGAGACCCAGTACTTC.

This clonotype came up a few times. The V and J genes are TRBV28 and TRBJ2-3; D remains ambiguous. Germline CDR1 reads MDHEN; CDR2 reads SYDVKM. The CDR3 has 13 amino acids. Trimming took 6 bases from V and 2 from J, leaving 9 bases between them. This CDR3 reads CASRDVFTDTQYF. The DNA of the CDR3 is TGTGCCAGCAGGGATGTTTTCACAGATACGCAGTATTTT.

The chain links TRBV6-6 to TRBJ1-5, with 10 bases fitting TRBD1. V was pared by 7 bases and J by 7 bases, with 7 bases of the junction left unmatched. The CDR3 runs 14 residues. CDR1 and CDR2 (germline): MNHNY, SVGAGI (reference sequence). The CDR3 loop is CASKDRGWDQPQHF. The CDR3 DNA sequence: TGTGCCAGCAAGGACAGGGGGTGGGACCAGCCCCAGCATTTT.

This clonotype came up a few times. The chain links TRBV20-1 to TRBJ2-7, with 8 bases aligning to TRBD1. The germline CDR1 and CDR2 sequences are DFQATT and SNEGSKA (reference sequence). V trimming: 6 bases; J trimming: 5 bases; junction bases outside the gene matches: 15. This CDR3 comprises 15 residues. This CDR3 is CSAPPPRQGTHEQYF. The CDR3 nucleotides are TGCAGTGCGCCACCCCCGAGACAGGGGACCCACGAGCAGTACTTC.

Ten or more counts support this clonotype. This chain connects TRBV13 to TRBJ2-3, with 10 positions matching TRBD2. The CDR3 is 14 amino acids. Germline loops: CDR1 PRHDT, CDR2 FYEKMQ (reference sequence). The junction had 5 bases not matched to a gene; V was cut back by 7 bases and J by 4 bases. The CDR3 region has the DNA TGTGCCAGCACTAGCGGGGGTGTCGCAGATACGCAGTATTTT. Translating it yields CASTSGGVADTQYF.

This sequence joins TRBV6-2 or TRBV6-3 and TRBJ2-5; the match to TRBD2 covers 9 bases. Germline assignment: CDR1 MNHEY and CDR2 SVGEGT. Germline trimming cut 4 bases from V and 2 bases from J; bases unmatched to any gene: 5. The CDR3 consists of 15 residues. The CDR3 DNA is TGTGCCAGCAGTTTTAGCGGGGGCCTACAAGAGACCCAGTACTTC. This sequence encodes CASSFSGGLQETQYF.

The chain is built from TRBV21-1 and TRBJ2-7. TRBV21-1 is annotated as a pseudogene. CDR3 length: 14 residues. CDR3 sequence (DNA): TGTGCCAGCAGCAAAGTTGTAAAGACCTACGAGCAGTACTTC. Protein: CASSKVVKTYEQYF.

In its sample, this clonotype was seen many times. V and J are TRBV7-9 and TRBJ2-7, with D possibly TRBD1 on 6 matching bases. This CDR3 region has 17 residues. Germline CDR1 and CDR2: SEHNR and FQNEAQ (reference sequence). Trimming took off 6 bases at V and 0 bases at J, with 21 bases between the two ends. The CDR3 nucleotides read TGTGCCAGCAGTTGGCTCGGGGACAAGACGCGCTCCTACGAGCAGTACTTC. It is translated as CASSWLGDKTRSYEQYF.

Worth noting for this clonotype: Being one base from a much bigger clone, this may be a read error. The chain combines TRBV30 with TRBJ2-7; 11 bases agree with TRBD2. CDR1 is GTSNPN, CDR2 SVGIG, per germline (reference sequence). The CDR3 is made up of 14 amino acids. V lost 1 base and J lost 6; bases outside the gene matches: 5. The chain's CDR3 is CAWSGLAGGREQYF. The CDR3 DNA reads as TGTGCCTGGAGTGGGCTAGCGGGAGGACGCGAGCAGTACTTC. Based on the CDR3 plus reference TRBV30 and TRBJ2-7, the full variable domain is SQTIHQWPATLVQPVGSPLSLECTVEGTSNPNLYWYRQAAGRGLQLLFYSVGIGQISSEVPQNLSASRPQDRQFILSSKKLLLSDSGFYLCAWSGLAGGREQYFGPGTRLTVT.

This clonotype has a handful of counts. V and J are TRBV5-1 and TRBJ2-6; D not resolved. The V end lost 6 bases, the J end lost 2 bases, and 6 bases lay between the germline ends. The germline CDR1 and CDR2 sequences are SGHRS and YFSETQ. The CDR3 covers 13 residues. The CDR3 sequence: CASTIPGANVLTF. Here the CDR3 DNA reads TGCGCCAGCACCATCCCTGGGGCCAACGTCCTGACTTTC. Full variable domain (outside the CDR3, taken from reference TRBV5-1 and TRBJ2-6): KAGVTQTPRYLIKTRGQQVTLSCSPISGHRSVSWYQQTPGQGLQFLFEYFSETQRNKGNFPGRFSGRQFSNSRSEMNVSTLELGDSALYLCASTIPGANVLTFGAGSRLTVL.

J is TRBJ2-7 and V is TRBV20-1, with 13 bases identical to TRBD2. J lost 4 bases, V lost 4 bases, and 10 bases had no gene match. CDR3 size: 16 residues. Looked up from germline, CDR1 is DFQATT and CDR2 is SNEGSKA (reference sequence). The CDR3 DNA follows: TGCAGTGCTAAGGGGGGGACTAGCGGGACCCCGTACGAGCAGTACTTC. Its protein is CSAKGGTSGTPYEQYF.

The chain carries TRBV4-2 and TRBJ2-1; tentative D call: TRBD1 (6 bases). Per the germline V gene, CDR1 is LGHNA and CDR2 is YNFKEQ. V lost 0 bases and J 6 bases, leaving 18 bases between the germline ends. The CDR3 consists of 17 residues. This CDR3 is CASSQDGDNGLGNEQFF. The CDR3 DNA is TGTGCCAGCAGCCAAGATGGGGACAACGGCCTCGGCAATGAGCAGTTCTTC.